Included here is one T cell receptor (beta chain) sequence, with context. Its antigen is as yet unknown. Method: immunoSEQ multiplex PCR; TCRdb's copy keeps in-frame clones and lacks some. The sample holds 87,000 or so clones, roughly 84% seen once. V trimming: 1 base; J trimming: 4 bases; junction bases outside the gene matches: 4. Germline V gives CDR1 LNHDA, CDR2 SQIVND (reference sequence). The CDR3 has 16 residues. The data originate from a study of Ad26.COV2.S vaccination and SARS-CoV-2 variants. General study points: Total T cell responses, in the TCR breadth and depth analyses, may have been underestimated.

The clonotype originates from a human donor who had recovered from COVID-19. Sequenced material: peripheral blood, taken after recovery from COVID-19. V is TRBV19 and J is TRBJ2-7, with 13 bases fitting TRBD2. CDR3 nucleotide sequence: TGTGCCAGTAGTATAGTCGGGACTAGCGGGACTTACGAGCAGTACTTC. Its protein is CASSIVGTSGTYEQYF.